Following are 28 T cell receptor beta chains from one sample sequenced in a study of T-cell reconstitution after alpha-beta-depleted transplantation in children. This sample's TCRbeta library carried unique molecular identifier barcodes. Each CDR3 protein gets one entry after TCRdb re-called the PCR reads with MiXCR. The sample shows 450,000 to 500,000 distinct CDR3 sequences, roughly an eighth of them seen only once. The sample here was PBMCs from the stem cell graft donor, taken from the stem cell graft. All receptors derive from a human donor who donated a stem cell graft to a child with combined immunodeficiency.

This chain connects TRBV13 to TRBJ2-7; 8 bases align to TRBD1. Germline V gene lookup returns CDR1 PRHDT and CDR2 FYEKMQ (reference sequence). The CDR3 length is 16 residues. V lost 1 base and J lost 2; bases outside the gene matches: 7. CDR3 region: CASSLAPGTGAYEQYF. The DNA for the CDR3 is TGTGCCAGCAGCTTAGCCCCCGGGACAGGAGCCTACGAGCAGTACTTC.

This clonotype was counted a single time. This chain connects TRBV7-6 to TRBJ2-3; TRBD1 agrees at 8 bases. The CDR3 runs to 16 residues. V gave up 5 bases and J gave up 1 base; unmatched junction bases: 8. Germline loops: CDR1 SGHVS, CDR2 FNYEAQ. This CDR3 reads CASSLGGQGGTDTQYF. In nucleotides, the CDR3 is TGTGCCAGCAGCCTTGGAGGACAGGGTGGCACAGATACGCAGTATTTT.

In DNA form, the CDR3 reads TGCAGTGCTAACCCGGAGTCCCCTACCTACGAGCAGTACTTC. Its translation: CSANPESPTYEQYF. This chain uses TRBV20-1 with TRBJ2-7; no clear D. Germline CDR1 and CDR2: DFQATT and SNEGSKA (reference sequence). With 4 bases removed from V and 2 bases from J, the gap between germline ends came to 15 bases. The CDR3 sequence is 14 residues long.

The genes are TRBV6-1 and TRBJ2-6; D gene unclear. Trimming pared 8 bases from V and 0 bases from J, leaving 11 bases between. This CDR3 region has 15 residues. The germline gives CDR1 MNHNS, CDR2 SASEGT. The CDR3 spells CASSPSGSGANVLTF. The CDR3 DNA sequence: TGTGCCAGCTCCCCTTCAGGCTCTGGGGCCAACGTCCTGACTTTC.

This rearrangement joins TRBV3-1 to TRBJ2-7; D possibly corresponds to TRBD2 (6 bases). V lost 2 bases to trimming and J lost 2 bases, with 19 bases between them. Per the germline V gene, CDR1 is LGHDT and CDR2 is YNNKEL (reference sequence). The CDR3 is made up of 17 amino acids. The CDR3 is CASSQRGPGTATYEQYF. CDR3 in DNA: TGTGCCAGCAGCCAAAGGGGACCCGGGACTGCAACCTACGAGCAGTACTTC.

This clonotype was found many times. The CDR3 spells CASSSSNLLGQETQYF. DNA for the CDR3: TGTGCCAGCAGCTCATCGAATTTACTAGGCCAAGAGACCCAGTACTTC. The rearrangement joins TRBV7-9 to TRBJ2-5; tentatively, D is TRBD2 (5 bases). V lost 4 bases to trimming and J lost 1 base, with 16 bases between them. This CDR3 has 16 amino acids. Germline V gene lookup returns CDR1 SEHNR and CDR2 FQNEAQ (reference sequence).

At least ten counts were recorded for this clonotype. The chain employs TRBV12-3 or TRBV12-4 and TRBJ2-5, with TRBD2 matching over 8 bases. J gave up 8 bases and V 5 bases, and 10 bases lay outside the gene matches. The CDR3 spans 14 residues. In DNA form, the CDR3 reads TGTGCCAGCAGTCCCGTGGGACTAGGGACAACCCAGTACTTC. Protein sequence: CASSPVGLGTTQYF.

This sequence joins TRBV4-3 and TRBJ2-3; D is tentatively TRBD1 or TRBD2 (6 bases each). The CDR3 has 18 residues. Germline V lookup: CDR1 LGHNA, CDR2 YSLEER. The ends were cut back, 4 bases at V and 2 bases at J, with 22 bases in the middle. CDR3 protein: CASSPGGLASPITDTQYF. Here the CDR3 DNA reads TGCGCCAGCAGCCCTGGGGGGCTAGCCAGTCCTATCACAGATACGCAGTATTTT.

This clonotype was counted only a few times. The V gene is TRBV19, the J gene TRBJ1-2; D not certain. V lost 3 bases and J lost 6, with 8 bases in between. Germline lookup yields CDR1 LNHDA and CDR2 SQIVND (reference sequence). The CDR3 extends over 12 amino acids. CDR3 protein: CASSIPSHGYTF. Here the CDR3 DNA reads TGTGCCAGTAGTATTCCCAGTCATGGCTACACCTTC.

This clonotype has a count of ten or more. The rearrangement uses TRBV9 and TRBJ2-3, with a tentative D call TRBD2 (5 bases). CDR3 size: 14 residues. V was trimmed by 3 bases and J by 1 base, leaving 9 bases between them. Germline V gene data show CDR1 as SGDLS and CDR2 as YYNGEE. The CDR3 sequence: CASSGISGTDTQYF. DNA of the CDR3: TGTGCCAGCAGCGGGATTAGCGGCACAGATACGCAGTATTTT.

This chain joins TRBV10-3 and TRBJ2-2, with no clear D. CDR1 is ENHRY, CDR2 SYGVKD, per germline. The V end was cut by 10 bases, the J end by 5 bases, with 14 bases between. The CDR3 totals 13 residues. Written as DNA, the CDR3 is TGTGCCACCGCCTCTGTAGGGACCGGGGAGCTGTTTTTT. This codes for CATASVGTGELFF.

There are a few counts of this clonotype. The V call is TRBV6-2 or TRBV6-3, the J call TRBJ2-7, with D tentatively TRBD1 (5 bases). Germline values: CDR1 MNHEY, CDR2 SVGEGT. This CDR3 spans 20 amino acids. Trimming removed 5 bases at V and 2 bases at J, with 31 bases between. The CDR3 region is CASSHLLNSKPARAAYEQYF. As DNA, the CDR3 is TGTGCCAGCAGTCACCTCCTTAATTCCAAGCCGGCCAGGGCGGCCTACGAGCAGTACTTC.

The CDR3 sequence is CASSGTSMETQYF. The CDR3 nucleotides read TGTGCCAGCAGTGGGACTAGCATGGAGACCCAGTACTTC. The gene calls are TRBV12-3 or TRBV12-4 and TRBJ2-5; 9 nucleotides agree with TRBD2. The ends lost 5 bases at V and 5 bases at J; junction bases unmatched: 3. The CDR3 extends over 13 amino acids.

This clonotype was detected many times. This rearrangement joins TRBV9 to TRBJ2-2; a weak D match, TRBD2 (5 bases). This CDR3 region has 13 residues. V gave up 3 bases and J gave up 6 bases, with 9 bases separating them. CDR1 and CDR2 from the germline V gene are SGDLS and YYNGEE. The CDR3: CASSGLRAGELFF. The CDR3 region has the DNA TGTGCCAGCAGCGGTCTGAGGGCCGGGGAGCTGTTTTTT.

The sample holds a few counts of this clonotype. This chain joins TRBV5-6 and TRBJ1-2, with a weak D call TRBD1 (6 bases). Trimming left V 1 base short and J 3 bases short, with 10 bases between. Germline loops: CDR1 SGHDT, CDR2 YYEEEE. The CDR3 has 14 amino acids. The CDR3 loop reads CASSLFGGDYGYTF. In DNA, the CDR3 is TGTGCCAGCAGCTTGTTTGGGGGCGACTATGGCTACACCTTC.

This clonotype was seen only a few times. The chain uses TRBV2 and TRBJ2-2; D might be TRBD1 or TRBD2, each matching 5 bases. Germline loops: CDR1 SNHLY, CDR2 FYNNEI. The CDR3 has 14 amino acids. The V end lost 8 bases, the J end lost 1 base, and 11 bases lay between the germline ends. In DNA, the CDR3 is TGTGCCAGCCGGGGACGTGTGAACACCGGGGAGCTGTTTTTT. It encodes CASRGRVNTGELFF.

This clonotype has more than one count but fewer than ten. The CDR3 nucleotides are TGCGCCAGCAGCGAGATTAGCGACAATGAGCAGTTCTTC. Translation: CASSEISDNEQFF. This sequence joins TRBV5-1 and TRBJ2-1, with D possibly matching TRBD2 (5 bases). The V and J ends lost 4 bases and 5 bases respectively, with 10 bases between them. Germline V lookup: CDR1 SGHRS, CDR2 YFSETQ. CDR3 length: 13 amino acids.

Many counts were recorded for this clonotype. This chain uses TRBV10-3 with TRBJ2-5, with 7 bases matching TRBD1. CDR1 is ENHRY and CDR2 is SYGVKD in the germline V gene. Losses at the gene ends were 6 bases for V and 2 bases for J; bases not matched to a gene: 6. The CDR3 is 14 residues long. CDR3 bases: TGTGCCATCAGAAGGGGGACAGAACAAGAGACCCAGTACTTC. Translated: CAIRRGTEQETQYF.

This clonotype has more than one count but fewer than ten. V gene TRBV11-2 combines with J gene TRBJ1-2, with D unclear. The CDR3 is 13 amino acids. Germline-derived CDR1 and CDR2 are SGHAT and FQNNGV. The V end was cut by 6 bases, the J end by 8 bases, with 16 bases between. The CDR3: CASSRGIREGYTF. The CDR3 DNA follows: TGTGCCAGCAGTCGAGGGATAAGGGAGGGCTACACCTTC.

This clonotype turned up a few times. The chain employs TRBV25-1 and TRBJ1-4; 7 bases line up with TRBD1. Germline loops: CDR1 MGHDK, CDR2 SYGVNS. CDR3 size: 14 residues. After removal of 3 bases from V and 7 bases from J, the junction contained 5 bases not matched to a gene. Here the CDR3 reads CASSDSGTAEKLFF. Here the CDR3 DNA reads TGTGCCAGCAGTGATTCCGGGACAGCTGAAAAACTGTTTTTT.

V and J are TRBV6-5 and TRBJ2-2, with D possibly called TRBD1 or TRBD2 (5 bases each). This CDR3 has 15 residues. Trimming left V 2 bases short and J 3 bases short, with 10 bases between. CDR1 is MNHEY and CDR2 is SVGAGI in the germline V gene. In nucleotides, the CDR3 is TGTGCCAGCAGTTACGAGGGGTCGGACACCGGGGAGCTGTTTTTT. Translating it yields CASSYEGSDTGELFF.

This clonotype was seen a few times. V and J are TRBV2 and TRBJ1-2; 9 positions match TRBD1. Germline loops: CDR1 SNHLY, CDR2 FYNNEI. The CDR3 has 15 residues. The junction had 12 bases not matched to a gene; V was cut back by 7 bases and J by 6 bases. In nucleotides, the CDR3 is TGTGCCAGCATGGGGGAAACAGGGGGCCCGGATGGCTACACCTTC. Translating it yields CASMGETGGPDGYTF.

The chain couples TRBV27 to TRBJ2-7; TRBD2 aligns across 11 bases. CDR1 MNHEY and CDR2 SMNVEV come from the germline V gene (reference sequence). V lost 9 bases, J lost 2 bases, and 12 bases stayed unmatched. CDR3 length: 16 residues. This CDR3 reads CASSPPGLAGTYEQYF. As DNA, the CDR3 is TGTGCCAGTTCTCCTCCCGGACTAGCGGGTACCTACGAGCAGTACTTC.

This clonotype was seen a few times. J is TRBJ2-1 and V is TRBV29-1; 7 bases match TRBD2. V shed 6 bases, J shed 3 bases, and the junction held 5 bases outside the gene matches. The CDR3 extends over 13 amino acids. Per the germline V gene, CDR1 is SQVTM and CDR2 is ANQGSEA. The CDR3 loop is CSVLLAGYNEQFF. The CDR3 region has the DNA TGCAGCGTCCTATTAGCGGGCTACAATGAGCAGTTCTTC.

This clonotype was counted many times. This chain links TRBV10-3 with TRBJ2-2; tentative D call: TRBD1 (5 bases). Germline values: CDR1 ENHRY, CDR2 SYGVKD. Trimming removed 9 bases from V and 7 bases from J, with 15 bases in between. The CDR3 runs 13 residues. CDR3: CAITTREIGELFF. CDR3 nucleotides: TGTGCCATAACTACCAGGGAAATCGGGGAGCTGTTTTTT.

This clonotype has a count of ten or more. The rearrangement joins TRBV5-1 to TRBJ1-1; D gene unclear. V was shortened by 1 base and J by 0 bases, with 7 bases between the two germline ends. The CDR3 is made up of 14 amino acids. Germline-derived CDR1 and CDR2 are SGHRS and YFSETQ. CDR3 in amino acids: CASSLQSMNTEAFF. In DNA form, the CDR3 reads TGCGCCAGCAGCTTGCAGAGTATGAACACTGAAGCTTTCTTT.

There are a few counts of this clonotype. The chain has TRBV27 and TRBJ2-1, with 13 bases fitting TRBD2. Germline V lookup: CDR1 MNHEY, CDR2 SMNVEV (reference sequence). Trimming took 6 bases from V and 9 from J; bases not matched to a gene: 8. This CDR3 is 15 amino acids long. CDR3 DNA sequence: TGTGCCAGCAGGGAAGGACTAGCGGGAGTCAGTGAGCAGTTCTTC. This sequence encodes CASREGLAGVSEQFF.

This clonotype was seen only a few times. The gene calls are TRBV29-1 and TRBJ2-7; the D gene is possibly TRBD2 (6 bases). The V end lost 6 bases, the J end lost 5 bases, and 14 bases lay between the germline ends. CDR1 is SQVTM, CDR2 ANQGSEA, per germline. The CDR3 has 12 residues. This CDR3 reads CSVVGRKHEQYF. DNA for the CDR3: TGCAGCGTCGTAGGGAGGAAGCACGAGCAGTACTTC.